The entry below describes one T cell receptor beta chain. Its antigen is not identified. The CDR3 contains 13 residues. The V gene's germline CDR1 is ENHRY and CDR2 SYGVKD. J was trimmed by 3 bases and V by 11 bases; bases with no gene match: 7. TCRdb keeps only in-frame clones here, not all; method: immunoSEQ multiplex PCR. The table shows fewer than 3 million clones, with 85% to 95% occurring only once. The sample is drawn from a study of shared clonotypes between healthy human individuals. Study outcomes and limitations: Naive subsets usually exceeded memory subsets in estimated richness.

This chain connects TRBV10-3 to TRBJ2-5, with TRBD1 matching 9 bases. This receptor was identified in a young man in good health. Some clones in this sample may be carry-over from other donors' samples. Sequenced material: naive CD4+ T cells from PBMCs. Subset defined: CD45RA+ positively selected. CDR3: CAASGTGKETQYF. CDR3 in DNA: TGTGCCGCTTCCGGGACAGGGAAAGAGACCCAGTACTTC.